Sequencing of this TCR beta chain was carried out in a study of CD8+ T cells in alopecia areata. In the study overall: Treated patients were given oral tofacitinib, which was dosed at 5 to 10 mg twice daily. Tofacitinib ran 6 to 18 months, followed by 6 months off drug.

Overall study findings and caveats: Among the top 100, expanded CD8+ clones, as well as scalp clonality, were significantly decreased by tofacitinib.

Treatment specified: oral pan-JAK inhibitor, 5-10 mg twice daily. Extracted RNA was reverse transcribed, and the resulting cDNA served as sequencing template. The method was immunoSEQ multiplex PCR; TCRdb's version includes in-frame clones alone and lacks a portion of them. The sample holds 150,000 to 250,000 clones, more than 45% seen once. With regard to this clone: The antigen is not known.

The clonotype comes from a human donor with alopecia areata. This specimen consisted of CD4+ T cells sorted from blood, obtained at week 24, from a patient treated with tofacitinib.

As DNA, the CDR3 is TGTGCCTGGACCCGAAGGGGGCTAGCCGAGCAGTTCTTC. Its protein is CAWTRRGLAEQFF. This sequence joins TRBV30 and TRBJ2-1; TRBD1 matches 7 bases. Germline V CDR1 and CDR2: GTSNPN, SVGIG (reference sequence). V lost 4 bases, J lost 10 bases, and 10 bases stayed unmatched. CDR3 size: 13 residues.